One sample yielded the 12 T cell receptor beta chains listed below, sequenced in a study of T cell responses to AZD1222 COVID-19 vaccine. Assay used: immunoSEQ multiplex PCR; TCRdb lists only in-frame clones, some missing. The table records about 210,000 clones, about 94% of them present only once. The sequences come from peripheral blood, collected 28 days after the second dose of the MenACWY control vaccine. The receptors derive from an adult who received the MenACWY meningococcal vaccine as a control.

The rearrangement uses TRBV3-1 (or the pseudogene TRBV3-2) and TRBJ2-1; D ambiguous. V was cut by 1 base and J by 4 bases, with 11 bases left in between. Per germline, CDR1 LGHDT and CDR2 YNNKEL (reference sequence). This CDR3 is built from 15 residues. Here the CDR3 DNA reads TGTGCCAGCAGCCAAGGGTGGCGTCTTTACAATGAGCAGTTCTTC. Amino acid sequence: CASSQGWRLYNEQFF.

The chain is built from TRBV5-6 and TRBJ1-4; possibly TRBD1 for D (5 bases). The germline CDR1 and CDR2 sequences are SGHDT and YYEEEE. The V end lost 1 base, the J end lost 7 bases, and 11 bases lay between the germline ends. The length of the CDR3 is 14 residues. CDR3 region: CASSLTGGGEKLFF. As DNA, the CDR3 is TGTGCCAGCAGCTTGACAGGCGGCGGTGAAAAACTGTTTTTT.

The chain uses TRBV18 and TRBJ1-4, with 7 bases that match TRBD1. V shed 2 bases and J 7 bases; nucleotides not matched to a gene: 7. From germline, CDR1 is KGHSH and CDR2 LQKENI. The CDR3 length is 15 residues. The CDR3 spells CASSPGNRGSEKLFF. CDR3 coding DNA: TGTGCCAGCTCACCAGGGAACAGGGGTTCTGAAAAACTGTTTTTT.

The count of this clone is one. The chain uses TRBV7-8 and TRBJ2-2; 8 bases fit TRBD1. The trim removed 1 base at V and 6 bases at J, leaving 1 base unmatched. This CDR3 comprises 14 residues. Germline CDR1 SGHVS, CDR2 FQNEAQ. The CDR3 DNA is TGTGCCAGCAGCTTAGGGACAGGGTCCGGGGAGCTGTTTTTT. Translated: CASSLGTGSGELFF.

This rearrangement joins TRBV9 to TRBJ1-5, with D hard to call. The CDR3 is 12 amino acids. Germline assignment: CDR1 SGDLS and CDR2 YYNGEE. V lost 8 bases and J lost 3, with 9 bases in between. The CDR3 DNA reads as TGTGCCAGTGGGCGGGTCAATCAGCCCCAGCATTTT. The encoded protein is CASGRVNQPQHF. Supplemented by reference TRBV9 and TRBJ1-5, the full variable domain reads DSGVTQTPKHLITATGQRVTLRCSPRSGDLSVYWYQQSLDQGLQFLIQYYNGEERAKGNILERFSAQQFPDLHSELNLSSLELGDSALYFCASGRVNQPQHFGDGTRLSIL.

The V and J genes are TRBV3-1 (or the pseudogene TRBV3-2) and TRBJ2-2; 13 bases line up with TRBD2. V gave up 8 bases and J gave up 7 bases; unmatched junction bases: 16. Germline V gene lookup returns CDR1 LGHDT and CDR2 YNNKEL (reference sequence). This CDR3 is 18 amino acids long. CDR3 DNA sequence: TGTGCCAGCGCCCTACCGGGGACTAGCGGGAAGCTGGGCGGGGAGCTGTTTTTT. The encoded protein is CASALPGTSGKLGGELFF.

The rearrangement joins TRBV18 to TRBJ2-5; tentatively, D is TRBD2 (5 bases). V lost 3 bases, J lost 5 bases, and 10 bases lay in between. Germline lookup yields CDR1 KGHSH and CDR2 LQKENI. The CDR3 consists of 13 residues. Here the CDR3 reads CASSPPSWETQYF. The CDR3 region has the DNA TGTGCCAGCTCACCGCCTAGCTGGGAGACCCAGTACTTC.

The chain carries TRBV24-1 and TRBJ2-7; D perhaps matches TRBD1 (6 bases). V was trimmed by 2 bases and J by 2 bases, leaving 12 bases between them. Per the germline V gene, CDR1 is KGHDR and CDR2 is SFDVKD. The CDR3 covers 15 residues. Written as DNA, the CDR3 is TGTGCCACCAGTGATTCAGGGGACGTGGCCTACGAGCAGTACTTC. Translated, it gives CATSDSGDVAYEQYF.

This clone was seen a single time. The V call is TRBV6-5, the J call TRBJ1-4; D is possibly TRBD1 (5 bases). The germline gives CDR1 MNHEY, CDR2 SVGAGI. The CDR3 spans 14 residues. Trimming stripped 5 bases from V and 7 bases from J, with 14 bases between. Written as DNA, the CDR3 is TGTGCCAGCAGTCTTCGAGGGGTTGGTGAAAAACTGTTTTTT. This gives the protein CASSLRGVGEKLFF.

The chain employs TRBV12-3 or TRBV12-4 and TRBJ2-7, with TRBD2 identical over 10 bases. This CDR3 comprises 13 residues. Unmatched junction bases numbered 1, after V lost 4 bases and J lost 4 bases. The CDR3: CASSWTSGYEQYF. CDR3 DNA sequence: TGTGCCAGCAGTTGGACTAGCGGATACGAGCAGTACTTC.

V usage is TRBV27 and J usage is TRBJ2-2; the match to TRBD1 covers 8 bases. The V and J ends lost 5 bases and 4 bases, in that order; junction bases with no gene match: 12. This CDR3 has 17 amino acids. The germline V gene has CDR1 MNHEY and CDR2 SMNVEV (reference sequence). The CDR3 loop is CASSQGIRQGFTGELFF. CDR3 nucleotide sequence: TGTGCCAGCAGTCAAGGCATAAGACAGGGGTTCACCGGGGAGCTGTTTTTT.

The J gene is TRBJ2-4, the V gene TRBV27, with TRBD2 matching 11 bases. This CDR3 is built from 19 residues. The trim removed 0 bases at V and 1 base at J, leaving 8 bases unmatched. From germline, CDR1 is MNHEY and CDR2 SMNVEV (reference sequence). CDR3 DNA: TGTGCCAGCAGTTTATCCCTAGCGGGAGGCCAGGGGGCCAAAAACATTCAGTACTTC. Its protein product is CASSLSLAGGQGAKNIQYF.